This T cell receptor (beta chain) appears in the sequencing data of a study of control samples from healthy donors and cancer patients. V was pared by 0 bases and J by 8 bases, with 14 bases between. Germline CDR1 reads SGHDN; CDR2 reads FVKESK. The CDR3 runs to 16 residues. This table comes from immunoSEQ multiplex PCR, and its TCRdb copy is limited to in-frame clones, with some not included. The table includes tens of thousands of clones, roughly 80% detected once. This clone appeared a single time. V and J are TRBV14 and TRBJ1-6; D gene uncertain. The material sequenced was blood. The clonotype originates from a man aged 30 to 39 in good health. DNA of the CDR3: TGTGCCAGCAGCCAAGATATGAGACTTCGGGATTCACCCCTCCACTTT. Translating gives CASSQDMRLRDSPLHF.